These T cell receptor beta chains were read from a single sample in a study of T-cell memory formation after mild COVID-19. TCRdb re-called the 5' RACE reads through MiXCR, storing one row per CDR3 protein. This table holds tens of thousands of distinct CDR3 sequences, about an eighth found once. The sequencing input was PBMCs or a T cell subset sorted from them (not recorded which). The receptor source for this set is a man between 18 and 35 years old who had mild COVID-19 (a few samples of this study predate the infection). Cell type and time point are not known. Both conserved end residues are part of each CDR3. D genes are given only for firm matches. The listing skips clone size in some rows; elsewhere it reads once, few, many or a size class.

cdr3_aa | cdr3_nt | v_call | clone_size | j_call | d_call
CASSRGQTLAKNIQYF | TGTGCCAGCAGCCGCGGACAGACACTAGCCAAAAACATTCAGTACTTC | TRBV12-3/TRBV12-4 | . | TRBJ2-4 | .
CASSLNGNQPQHF | TGCGCCAGCAGCCTCAACGGGAATCAGCCCCAGCATTTT | TRBV5-1 | medium-sized | TRBJ1-5 | .
CASSRLAGGLSSYNEQFF | TGTGCCAGTAGCCGTCTAGCGGGGGGTCTTAGCTCCTACAATGAGCAGTTCTTC | TRBV19 | few | TRBJ2-1 | TRBD2
CSASSTAATYEQYF | TGCAGTGCTAGCTCTACGGCTGCTACGTACGAGCAGTACTTC | TRBV20-1 | many | TRBJ2-7 | .
CASSQAGTSGGLSTDTQYF | TGTGCCAGCAGCCAAGCCGGGACTAGCGGGGGGCTTTCCACAGATACGCAGTATTTT | TRBV4-2 | . | TRBJ2-3 | TRBD2
CSAYLQGSSYEQYF | TGCAGTGCCTATCTCCAGGGGAGCTCCTACGAGCAGTACTTC | TRBV20-1 | many | TRBJ2-7 | .
CASSGRGYGELFF | TGTGCCAGCAGTGGCCGGGGTTACGGGGAGCTGTTTTTT | TRBV6-1 | many | TRBJ2-2 | .
CATGQGANEQFF | TGTGCCACTGGACAGGGGGCAAATGAGCAGTTCTTC | TRBV24-1 | . | TRBJ2-1 | TRBD1
CASSPTGPRGDEQFF | TGCGCCAGCAGCCCTACTGGACCCAGGGGAGATGAGCAGTTCTTC | TRBV4-1 | many | TRBJ2-1 | .
CASSVGLAGGLSGKNIQYF | TGTGCCAGCAGCGTCGGACTAGCGGGGGGGTTGTCAGGCAAAAACATTCAGTACTTC | TRBV5-8 | . | TRBJ2-4 | TRBD2
CASSDRQTDTGELFF | TGTGCCAGCAGCGACCGCCAGACAGACACCGGGGAGCTGTTTTTT | TRBV7-2 | many | TRBJ2-2 | .
CSAHTSGRGTGELFF | TGCAGTGCACATACTAGCGGGAGGGGGACCGGGGAGCTGTTTTTT | TRBV20-1 | . | TRBJ2-2 | TRBD2
CASSGRDFPGGETQYF | TGTGCCAGCAGCGGAAGGGACTTCCCCGGGGGAGAGACCCAGTACTTC | TRBV9 | many | TRBJ2-5 | .
CASRGYQETQYF | TGTGCCAGCCGGGGGTACCAAGAGACCCAGTACTTC | TRBV11-2 | many | TRBJ2-5 | .
CASSSDYGELFF | TGTGCCAGCAGCTCCGACTACGGGGAGCTGTTTTTT | TRBV7-6 | many | TRBJ2-2 | .
CASSITGNTEAFF | TGTGCCAGCAGCATCACAGGGAACACTGAAGCTTTCTTT | TRBV5-5 | . | TRBJ1-1 | .
CASSLVFGNTEAFF | TGTGCCAGCAGCTTAGTTTTTGGGAACACTGAAGCTTTCTTT | TRBV7-2 | many | TRBJ1-1 | .
CASSPFDEQYGYTF | TGTGCCAGCTCACCGTTCGACGAACAGTATGGCTACACCTTC | TRBV18 | many | TRBJ1-2 | .
CASGGQTSYTF | TGTGCCAGCGGGGGACAGACCAGCTACACCTTC | TRBV25-1 | many | TRBJ1-2 | TRBD1
CASSLVGFAEETQYF | TGTGCCAGCAGCTTAGTGGGGTTCGCCGAAGAGACCCAGTACTTC | TRBV7-3 | many | TRBJ2-5 | .
CASETGTQGTEAFF | TGCGCCAGCGAGACCGGGACCCAGGGGACTGAAGCTTTCTTT | TRBV5-1 | many | TRBJ1-1 | .
CASSYWDRESSGNTIYF | TGTGCCAGCAGTTATTGGGACCGCGAAAGCTCTGGAAACACCATATATTTT | TRBV6-2/TRBV6-3 | many | TRBJ1-3 | .
CASSFSGGADTQYF | TGTGCCAGCAGCTTTAGCGGGGGGGCAGATACGCAGTATTTT | TRBV7-2 | many | TRBJ2-3 | TRBD2
CAISKGGQGADEQYF | TGTGCCATCAGCAAGGGGGGACAGGGGGCCGACGAGCAGTACTTC | TRBV10-3 | many | TRBJ2-7 | TRBD1
CASSPRWDVHQPQHF | TGTGCCAGCAGCCCTCGATGGGACGTCCATCAGCCCCAGCATTTT | TRBV7-8 | many | TRBJ1-5 | .
CAISAGNSEVTEQFF | TGTGCCATCAGTGCGGGGAATAGCGAGGTCACGGAGCAGTTCTTC | TRBV10-3 | many | TRBJ2-1 | .
CASSGTPGTVAGELFF | TGTGCCAGCAGCGGAACCCCCGGGACGGTGGCCGGGGAGCTGTTTTTT | TRBV9 | many | TRBJ2-2 | .
CSALRGGSASETQYF | TGCAGTGCTCTCCGGGGGGGGTCGGCGAGCGAGACCCAGTACTTC | TRBV20-1 | many | TRBJ2-5 | TRBD2
CASNAEFINTGELFF | TGTGCCAGTAATGCGGAATTTATTAACACCGGGGAGCTGTTTTTT | TRBV19 | few | TRBJ2-2 | .
CASSKRVGNTEAFF | TGTGCCAGCAGTAAGCGGGTCGGGAACACTGAAGCTTTCTTT | TRBV6-5 | many | TRBJ1-1 | .
CASRTMWGNSPLHF | TGTGCCTCCCGGACAATGTGGGGGAATTCACCCCTCCACTTT | TRBV30 | . | TRBJ1-6 | .
CASSEVENTEAFF | TGTGCCAGCAGTGAAGTCGAGAACACTGAAGCTTTCTTT | TRBV2 | . | TRBJ1-1 | .
CASSSFGTAQPQHF | TGTGCCAGCAGTTCCTTTGGGACGGCTCAGCCCCAGCATTTT | TRBV6-5 | many | TRBJ1-5 | .
CASSPTGGYTEAFF | TGTGCCAGCAGCCCCACCGGGGGGTACACTGAAGCTTTCTTT | TRBV5-4 | many | TRBJ1-1 | .
CASSHRRGWNSPLHF | TGTGCCAGCAGCCACAGAAGAGGGTGGAATTCACCCCTCCACTTT | TRBV7-8 | many | TRBJ1-6 | .
CASSPGTTETQYF | TGTGCCAGCAGTCCCGGGACCACGGAGACCCAGTACTTC | TRBV9 | . | TRBJ2-5 | .
CASSYALIDRGGTEAFF | TGTGCCAGCAGTTACGCTTTGATAGACAGGGGAGGAACTGAAGCTTTCTTT | TRBV5-4 | many | TRBJ1-1 | TRBD1
CASSLGDGYFYGYTF | TGTGCCAGCAGCCTTGGGGACGGCTACTTCTATGGCTACACCTTC | TRBV3-1 | many | TRBJ1-2 | .
CASQRQGRNEQFF | TGTGCCAGCCAGAGACAGGGGAGGAATGAGCAGTTCTTC | TRBV7-3 | many | TRBJ2-1 | TRBD1
CASSRGTSGYTF | TGTGCCAGCAGTCGGGGGACCTCTGGCTACACCTTC | TRBV27 | . | TRBJ1-2 | .
CASSVARGEGQETQYF | TGTGCCAGCAGCGTAGCTAGGGGTGAAGGCCAAGAGACCCAGTACTTC | TRBV9 | . | TRBJ2-5 | .
CASSPPVAGEETQYF | TGCGCCAGCAGCCCCCCCGTAGCGGGGGAAGAGACCCAGTACTTC | TRBV5-1 | many | TRBJ2-5 | TRBD2
CSARVFVAVRETQYF | TGCAGTGCTAGAGTATTCGTTGCGGTCCGGGAGACCCAGTACTTC | TRBV20-1 | many | TRBJ2-5 | .
CASSPTAGGPVDTQYF | TGTGCCAGCAGCCCCACGGCGGGGGGGCCGGTAGATACGCAGTATTTT | TRBV7-2 | many | TRBJ2-3 | TRBD2
CASSRLGVEDYTF | TGTGCCAGCAGCCGGTTAGGGGTGGAGGACTACACCTTC | TRBV7-9 | few | TRBJ1-2 | .
CASSLGGQVNNEQFF | TGCGCCAGCAGCTTGGGGGGACAGGTTAACAATGAGCAGTTCTTC | TRBV5-1 | many | TRBJ2-1 | TRBD1
CASSTNRITDTQYF | TGTGCCAGCAGTACAAACAGGATCACAGATACGCAGTATTTT | TRBV12-3/TRBV12-4 | many | TRBJ2-3 | .
CASKQWGSNEKLFF | TGTGCCAGCAAGCAATGGGGGTCTAATGAAAAACTGTTTTTT | TRBV2 | few | TRBJ1-4 | .